This TCR beta chain was recovered during a study of cytomegalovirus exposure and HLA in healthy donors. The study, taken as a whole, reports: The authors enumerated roughly 160 TCR beta chains as linked to cytomegalovirus. That first-cohort TCR clusters tended to co-occur in the approximately 120 validation repertoires was found in a later analysis.

Sequencing used immunoSEQ multiplex PCR; TCRdb keeps in-frame clones, though not all of them. In the table there are 50,000 to 65,000 clones, around 93% of which are singletons. As regards this clone: Antigen specificity is unknown.

This TCR came from a woman under 30 in good health and CMV-seropositive. Sequencing was carried out using PBMCs.

The CDR3 is CATSRVKGDIDGYTF. The CDR3 DNA reads TGTGCCACCAGCAGAGTCAAGGGGGATATCGATGGCTACACCTTC. The chain is built from TRBV15 and TRBJ1-2; D is possibly TRBD1 (6 bases). Germline V lookup: CDR1 LNHNV, CDR2 YYDKDF (reference sequence). V lost 1 base, J lost 6 bases, and 15 bases lay in between. The CDR3 length is 15 residues.